The following is a T cell receptor (beta chain) sequence with its context. Seattle enrolled patients during active infection and tracked them longitudinally. This sample is drawn from a study of blood T cell repertoires in COVID-19. About the study: Researchers got acute and convalescent COVID-19 samples from the United States, Italy and Spain. Nucleic acid was either cDNA or gDNA, and it came from T cells, B-cell-depleted T cells, or PBMCs.

Authors' data handling: Amplification of reference gene primers was used by the study to estimate nucleated cell counts. Method: immunoSEQ multiplex PCR; TCRdb's copy keeps in-frame clones and lacks some. The DNA was the basis for D and trimming; V, J and clone size are from that table. This table holds some 270,000 clones, 90% found once. Trimming left V 4 bases short and J 0 bases short, with 14 bases between. The CDR3 is 16 amino acids. CDR1 and CDR2 from the germline V gene are SGDLS and YYNGEE. Sequencing was carried out using peripheral blood. The chain is built from TRBV9 and TRBJ1-3; no definite D call. This receptor was identified in a woman aged 55 to 70 with COVID-19, enrolled during active disease. The CDR3, as DNA: TGTGCCAGCAGCCCCCGGGGAAGCCTCTCTGGAAACACCATATATTTT. Translated: CASSPRGSLSGNTIYF.